This is a list of T cell receptor beta chains from one sample in a study of blood T cell repertoires in COVID-19. The protocol was immunoSEQ multiplex PCR, while the TCRdb copy is restricted to in-frame clones and leaves out a portion. The table has 90,000 to 120,000 clones, about nine tenths seen once. Input material: peripheral blood. The receptors shown here come from a young woman with acute or convalescent COVID-19. The CDR3 runs from the conserved cysteine through the conserved F or W. D genes are given only for firm matches. Size values are once, few and many counts, or a class for expanded clones, and some rows have none.

D	size	J	V	CDR3	DNA
-	-	TRBJ2-5	TRBV12-3/TRBV12-4	CASSPEATQYF	TGTGCCAGCAGTCCAGAGGCGACCCAGTACTTC
-	-	TRBJ1-3	TRBV3-1/TRBV3-2	CASSQGNGHDGNTIYF	TGTGCCAGCAGCCAAGGCAACGGACATGATGGAAACACCATATATTTT
-	-	TRBJ2-7	TRBV5-1	CASSPDSQGEQYF	TGCGCCAGCAGCCCCGATTCTCAGGGCGAGCAGTACTTC
-	-	TRBJ2-7	TRBV27	CASSPRIDWYEQYF	TGTGCCAGCAGTCCGCGGATAGATTGGTACGAGCAGTACTTC
TRBD1	-	TRBJ2-5	TRBV25-1	CASSLQGQETQYF	TGTGCCAGCAGTTTACAGGGGCAAGAGACCCAGTACTTC
-	-	TRBJ1-1	TRBV28	CASSLLPGHANTEAFF	TGTGCCAGCAGTTTATTACCGGGACACGCGAACACTGAAGCTTTCTTT
TRBD2	-	TRBJ2-2	TRBV6-2/TRBV6-3	CASSFSTSGTGELFF	TGTGCCAGCAGTTTCTCGACTAGCGGGACCGGGGAGCTGTTTTTT
TRBD2	-	TRBJ2-1	TRBV6-6	CASSPQTSGRALVDEQFF	TGTGCCAGCAGTCCGCAGACTAGCGGGAGGGCCTTAGTCGATGAGCAGTTCTTC
-	few	TRBJ2-7	TRBV19	CASGGTDSYEQYF	TGTGCCAGTGGGGGGACAGACTCCTACGAGCAGTACTTC
-	-	TRBJ1-5	TRBV30	CAWTQAFGQPQHF	TGTGCCTGGACACAGGCTTTCGGTCAGCCCCAGCATTTT
TRBD2	-	TRBJ2-7	TRBV11-1	CASSEVAGVGEQYF	TGTGCCAGCAGTGAAGTAGCGGGAGTCGGCGAGCAGTACTTC
-	once	TRBJ2-7	TRBV19	CASSPGYEQYF	TGTGCCAGTAGTCCAGGCTACGAGCAGTACTTC
TRBD1	-	TRBJ2-7	TRBV5-1	CASTGTGFNEQYF	TGCGCCAGCACCGGGACAGGGTTTAACGAGCAGTACTTC
TRBD1	-	TRBJ2-3	TRBV10-2	CASRNGQGFMDTQYF	TGCGCCAGCAGAAACGGACAGGGGTTTATGGATACGCAGTATTTT
TRBD2	once	TRBJ2-7	TRBV6-5	CASSYSLAGGPYEQYF	TGTGCCAGCAGTTACTCGCTGGCGGGGGGACCTTACGAGCAGTACTTC
TRBD2	-	TRBJ2-3	TRBV2	CASRGPLAGSTDTQYF	TGTGCCAGCAGGGGGCCGCTAGCGGGGAGCACAGATACGCAGTATTTT
-	once	TRBJ1-4	TRBV28	CASSLPRSGEEKLFF	TGTGCCAGCAGTTTACCCCGGAGTGGAGAGGAAAAACTGTTTTTT
TRBD1	-	TRBJ1-5	TRBV28	CASSVPGQGSNQPQHF	TGTGCCAGCAGTGTCCCGGGACAGGGCAGCAATCAGCCCCAGCATTTT
-	-	TRBJ1-2	TRBV5-1	CASSLGQANNYGYTF	TGCGCCAGCAGCTTGGGCCAGGCTAATAACTATGGCTACACCTTC
-	-	TRBJ1-6	TRBV5-4	CASGQPNSPLHF	TGTGCCAGCGGACAGCCGAATTCACCCCTCCACTTT
-	-	TRBJ2-1	TRBV19	CASSIERQAINEQFF	TGTGCCAGTAGTATCGAGCGCCAAGCCATCAATGAGCAGTTCTTC
TRBD1	-	TRBJ1-4	TRBV5-4	CASSLGDRTNEKLFF	TGTGCCAGCAGCTTGGGGGACAGGACGAATGAAAAACTGTTTTTT
TRBD1	-	TRBJ2-7	TRBV7-9	CASSWTGPSSTYEQYF	TGTGCCAGCAGCTGGACAGGGCCTTCAAGCACATACGAGCAGTACTTC
TRBD2	-	TRBJ2-7	TRBV28	CASSLYSGTSSYEQYF	TGTGCCAGCAGTCTCTATTCCGGGACTAGCTCCTACGAGCAGTACTTC
-	-	TRBJ2-7	TRBV2	CAIIQLENYEQYF	TGTGCCATTATACAGTTAGAAAACTACGAGCAGTACTTC
-	-	TRBJ2-3	TRBV5-1	CASSFGRDKGTDTQYF	TGCGCCAGCAGCTTCGGCCGGGACAAAGGAACAGATACGCAGTATTTT
TRBD1	-	TRBJ2-7	TRBV10-3	CAISEKGTGIYEQYF	TGTGCCATCAGTGAGAAGGGGACAGGGATCTACGAGCAGTACTTC